This T cell receptor beta chain was found in a study of blood T cell repertoires in COVID-19. Here immunoSEQ multiplex PCR was the method, and the copy in TCRdb shows in-frame clones only, minus some. Of 35,000 to 40,000 clones listed, over 70% were seen once; the top ten hold 29%. The V end was cut by 3 bases, the J end by 5 bases, with 13 bases between. Germline V gives CDR1 MGHRA, CDR2 YSYEKL. There are 14 residues in the CDR3. The sequencing sample was made of peripheral blood. This rearrangement joins TRBV4-1 to TRBJ1-1; maybe TRBD1 (6 bases). The receptor comes from a man older than 75 with active or convalescent COVID-19. CDR3 residues: CASSHAPGTTEAFF. The DNA for the CDR3 is TGCGCCAGCAGCCACGCTCCCGGGACAACTGAAGCTTTCTTT.